This T cell receptor (beta chain) was recovered during a study of shared clonotypes between healthy human individuals. Whole-study results and caveats: What limited the represented genetic and exposure-history diversity was the small number of donors.

Trimming took off 4 bases at V and 4 bases at J, with 10 bases between the two ends. The CDR3 sequence is 14 residues long. Germline V gene sequence: CDR1 MNHNS, CDR2 SASEGT. The method was immunoSEQ multiplex PCR; TCRdb's version includes in-frame clones alone and lacks a portion of them. The profile shows about 1.5 million clones, approximately 98% of them singletons. To note about this clone: The antigen remains undetermined.

Sample: naive CD4+ T cells sorted from blood. Subset given: CD45RA+ positively selected. The receptor's source is a man aged 25-45 years in good health. The rearrangement joins TRBV6-1 to TRBJ1-4; D is uncertain. The CDR3 coding sequence is TGTGCCAGCAGTGGAGACGCTTTTAATGAAAAACTGTTTTTT. Amino acid sequence: CASSGDAFNEKLFF.